The 26 T cell receptor beta chains below all came from one sample that was sequenced in a study of cytomegalovirus exposure and HLA in healthy donors. Vbeta (60) and Jbeta (13) primers were used in the PCR. The data were produced by immunoSEQ multiplex PCR, yet TCRdb's version contains in-frame clones alone and is incomplete. The sample yields under 200,000 clones, roughly 84% seen once. Sequenced input: PBMCs. All receptors derive from a man aged 25-40 years in good health and CMV-seropositive.

V is TRBV27 and J is TRBJ2-7; 7 nucleotides agree with TRBD1. V dropped 2 bases and J dropped 1; count of bases not matched to a gene: 5. CDR3 length: 15 amino acids. In germline, CDR1 is MNHEY, CDR2 SMNVEV (reference sequence). The CDR3 is CASSLAGGPSYEQYV. The CDR3 nucleotides read TGTGCCAGCAGTTTAGCAGGGGGACCTTCCTACGAGCAGTACGTC.

V is TRBV5-4 and J is TRBJ1-2, with 7 bases matching TRBD1. Trimming cost V 0 bases and J 3 bases; bases outside gene matches: 2. Germline assignment: CDR1 SGHNT and CDR2 YYREEE (reference sequence). CDR3 length: 14 amino acids. The CDR3: CASSLERGHYGYTF. CDR3 nucleotide sequence: TGTGCCAGCAGCTTGGAAAGGGGGCACTATGGCTACACCTTC.

The chain recombines TRBV4-3 with TRBJ2-1; D possibly corresponds to TRBD1 (5 bases). CDR1 and CDR2 from the germline V gene are LGHNA and YSLEER. The V and J ends lost 0 bases and 7 bases respectively, with 13 bases between them. The CDR3 is made up of 15 amino acids. CDR3 in DNA: TGCGCCAGCAGCCAAGAAAGTCACAGGCCGAATGAGCAGTTCTTC. Translated: CASSQESHRPNEQFF.

The chain joins TRBV2 to TRBJ1-1, with unresolved D. This CDR3 is 12 amino acids long. Germline loops: CDR1 SNHLY, CDR2 FYNNEI. The germline V and J ends were trimmed by 6 bases and 6 bases, with 11 bases remaining between them. DNA of the CDR3: TGTGCCAGCAGCACTGAGTTGGCTGAAGCTTTCTTT. Protein product: CASSTELAEAFF.

The rearrangement links TRBV4-2 to TRBJ2-3; tentatively, D is TRBD2 (6 bases). Germline V gene sequence: CDR1 LGHNA, CDR2 YNFKEQ. V was shortened by 0 bases and J by 3 bases, with 10 bases between the two germline ends. This CDR3 spans 15 amino acids. The CDR3 region has the DNA TGTGCCAGCAGCCAAGACCGGCGGGAAACAGATACGCAGTATTTT. This encodes CASSQDRRETDTQYF.

This chain links TRBV7-9 with TRBJ1-2, with D perhaps TRBD1 (6 bases). The CDR3 consists of 15 residues. V was trimmed by 0 bases and J by 4 bases, leaving 12 bases between them. Germline V gene lookup returns CDR1 SEHNR and CDR2 FQNEAQ (reference sequence). The CDR3 DNA reads as TGTGCCAGCAGCTTAGCGGACAGCTTACTCTATGGCTACACCTTC. Translated: CASSLADSLLYGYTF.

This chain joins TRBV11-2 and TRBJ1-1; tentative D call: TRBD1 (6 bases). The length of the CDR3 is 13 residues. V dropped 1 base and J dropped 4 bases, with 7 bases sitting between them. The germline V gene encodes CDR1 SGHAT and CDR2 FQNNGV. CDR3 coding DNA: TGTGCCAGCAGCTTAGGGACAGTCACTGAAGCTTTCTTT. Translating gives CASSLGTVTEAFF.

The CDR3 protein is CASSSGTGDTEAFF. The CDR3 DNA is TGTGCCAGCAGCTCCGGGACAGGGGACACTGAAGCTTTCTTT. The rearrangement links TRBV6-5 to TRBJ1-1; TRBD1 agrees at 10 bases. Germline CDR1 is MNHEY and CDR2 is SVGAGI. Unmatched junction bases numbered 4, after V lost 6 bases and J lost 3 bases. This CDR3 has 14 residues.

This chain links TRBV5-1 with TRBJ1-1, with a possible D match to TRBD1 (6 bases). The V end was cut by 4 bases, the J end by 1 base, with 14 bases between. The CDR3 has 15 amino acids. CDR1 is SGHRS and CDR2 is YFSETQ in the germline V gene. The CDR3 here is CASSLEQGRNTEAFF. In nucleotides, the CDR3 is TGCGCCAGCAGCCTTGAGCAGGGGAGGAACACTGAAGCTTTCTTT.

The J gene is TRBJ2-1, the V gene TRBV19, with D possibly matching TRBD2 (5 bases). V lost 3 bases, J lost 4 bases, and 10 bases lay in between. The CDR3 totals 14 residues. CDR1 and CDR2 from the germline V gene are LNHDA and SQIVND (reference sequence). In DNA, the CDR3 is TGTGCCAGTAGTATTGAAAGCGGTTACAATGAGCAGTTCTTC. This encodes CASSIESGYNEQFF.

This chain joins TRBV9 and TRBJ2-1; TRBD2 might be the D (6 bases). V lost 0 bases and J 9 bases, leaving 19 bases between the germline ends. This CDR3 contains 16 residues. Germline loops: CDR1 SGDLS, CDR2 YYNGEE. For the CDR3, the DNA is TGTGCCAGCAGCGTAGCTACATGGGCTCTGGGAGGTGAGCAGTTCTTC. Encoded protein: CASSVATWALGGEQFF.

Of note for this clone: Within the sample, other DNA sequences also encode this same CDR3. The chain has TRBV19 and TRBJ1-1, with TRBD1 as a possible D gene (5 bases). V was pared by 3 bases and J by 4 bases, with 9 bases between. The germline V gene encodes CDR1 LNHDA and CDR2 SQIVND (reference sequence). CDR3 length: 13 residues. This chain's CDR3 is CASSIQGGTEAFF. The CDR3 DNA reads TGTGCCAGTAGTATCCAGGGCGGCACTGAAGCTTTCTTT.

CDR3 region: CASSVGTGAINEKLFF. The CDR3 bases are TGTGCCAGCAGCGTAGGGACAGGGGCGATTAATGAAAAACTGTTTTTT. The chain couples TRBV7-9 to TRBJ1-4, with 10 bases fitting TRBD1. CDR3 length: 16 residues. Losses at the gene ends were 5 bases for V and 4 bases for J; bases not matched to a gene: 7. Germline V gives CDR1 SEHNR, CDR2 FQNEAQ (reference sequence).

The chain has TRBV6-1 and TRBJ2-2; D might be TRBD1 (6 bases). The CDR3 totals 14 residues. With 1 base removed from V and 6 bases from J, the gap between germline ends came to 9 bases. Germline V CDR1 and CDR2: MNHNS, SASEGT. The CDR3 DNA reads as TGTGCCAGCAGTGAAGTCTCAGGGGCCGGGGAGCTGTTTTTT. It encodes CASSEVSGAGELFF.

The rearrangement joins TRBV2 to TRBJ2-1; D remains unclear. The germline CDR1 and CDR2 sequences are SNHLY and FYNNEI. V was clipped by 6 bases and J by 0 bases, with 9 bases between them. This CDR3 is 14 amino acids long. The CDR3 sequence is CASSQSHSYNEQFF. CDR3 in DNA: TGTGCCAGCAGCCAGTCTCACTCCTACAATGAGCAGTTCTTC.

The chain has TRBV4-3 and TRBJ2-5; 10 nucleotides align to TRBD2. Trimming removed 5 bases from V and 5 bases from J; junction bases left unmatched: 11. Germline values: CDR1 LGHNA, CDR2 YSLEER. This CDR3 spans 16 amino acids. DNA for the CDR3: TGCGCCAGCAGCAAGGGGGTTAGCGGGGGGCAGGAGACCCAGTACTTC. Protein product: CASSKGVSGGQETQYF.

This clone was observed a single time. This rearrangement joins TRBV7-8 to TRBJ2-7, with TRBD1 matching over 7 bases. The CDR3 contains 15 residues. Looked up from germline, CDR1 is SGHVS and CDR2 is FQNEAQ. The trim removed 5 bases at V and 1 base at J, leaving 8 bases unmatched. CDR3 region: CASSPRRGLSYEQYF. As DNA, the CDR3 is TGTGCCAGCAGCCCGAGAAGGGGGCTGTCCTACGAGCAGTACTTC.

The J gene is TRBJ2-3, the V gene TRBV30; TRBD2 aligns across 7 bases. Per germline, CDR1 GTSNPN and CDR2 SVGIG (reference sequence). Unmatched junction bases numbered 24, after V lost 0 bases and J lost 6 bases. The CDR3 contains 20 residues. CDR3 DNA sequence: TGTGCCTGGAGTGTTCCGGGCGGGAGAAGATCCTTATTAAATCCGGATACGCAGTATTTT. Amino acids: CAWSVPGGRRSLLNPDTQYF.

J is TRBJ2-5 and V is TRBV27, with 10 bases lining up with TRBD1. The CDR3 consists of 15 residues. Germline assignment: CDR1 MNHEY and CDR2 SMNVEV (reference sequence). V dropped 5 bases and J dropped 4; count of bases not matched to a gene: 7. CDR3 sequence (DNA): TGTGCCAGCAGTCCCCGGACAGGGGGGGTAGAGACCCAGTACTTC. Translated: CASSPRTGGVETQYF.

V usage is TRBV12-5 and J usage is TRBJ2-2; perhaps TRBD2 as D (6 bases). Germline V lookup: CDR1 LGHNT, CDR2 FRNRAP. Trimming took off 2 bases at V and 7 bases at J, with 20 bases between the two ends. This CDR3 has 17 amino acids. The CDR3 region has the DNA TGTGCTAGTGGTTTGCTCACTGGGGGGTGGGGCATCGGGGAGCTGTTTTTT. The encoded protein is CASGLLTGGWGIGELFF.

The chain is built from TRBV18 and TRBJ2-7; 10 nucleotides align to TRBD2. The CDR3 extends over 18 amino acids. Germline lookup yields CDR1 KGHSH and CDR2 LQKENI. Germline trimming cut 2 bases from V and 1 base from J; bases unmatched to any gene: 11. This CDR3 is CASSPRSPGTSASYEQYF. In nucleotides, the CDR3 is TGTGCCAGCTCACCAAGATCCCCCGGGACTAGCGCGTCCTACGAGCAGTACTTC.

The chain uses TRBV19 and TRBJ1-5; no reliable D call. The CDR3 is 15 amino acids. Germline values: CDR1 LNHDA, CDR2 SQIVND (reference sequence). Between the trimmed V and J ends, which lost 5 bases and 3 bases, there was a span of 14 bases. The CDR3 spells CASSVGRTFNQPQHF. For the CDR3, the DNA is TGTGCCAGTAGTGTTGGACGGACTTTCAATCAGCCCCAGCATTTT. The full variable domain, with the rest looked up from reference TRBV19 and TRBJ1-5, is DGGITQSPKYLFRKEGQNVTLSCEQNLNHDAMYWYRQDPGQGLRLIYYSQIVNDFQKGDIAEGYSVSREKKESFPLTVTSAQKNPTAFYLCASSVGRTFNQPQHFGDGTRLSIL.

The genes are TRBV30 and TRBJ2-5, with TRBD1 identical over 11 bases. The V segment lost 0 bases and the J segment 3 bases; nucleotides outside the gene matches: 9. The CDR3 covers 17 residues. Germline V gene data show CDR1 as GTSNPN and CDR2 as SVGIG (reference sequence). In DNA, the CDR3 is TGTGCCTGGAGTGTAGGGACAGGGGGGTTAGGAGAAGAGACCCAGTACTTC. It yields the protein CAWSVGTGGLGEETQYF.

This chain connects TRBV6-4 to TRBJ2-3; D might be TRBD2 (6 bases). This CDR3 contains 17 residues. Germline assignment: CDR1 MRHNA and CDR2 SNTAGT. The V gene lost 0 bases and the J gene lost 1 base, with 14 bases spanning the gap. This CDR3 reads CASSDSIRLEGTDTQYF. In DNA form, the CDR3 reads TGTGCCAGCAGTGACTCGATCAGACTAGAAGGCACAGATACGCAGTATTTT.

The CDR3 DNA reads TGTGCCAGCAGCTTATTAGGCAGGGAAGGCTCCTACGAGCAGTACGTC. Protein: CASSLLGREGSYEQYV. The chain recombines TRBV7-9 with TRBJ2-7; D possibly corresponds to TRBD1 (5 bases). Trimming shortened V by 2 bases and J by 0 bases, and 14 bases separated the two germline ends. The germline V gene encodes CDR1 SEHNR and CDR2 FQNEAQ (reference sequence). The CDR3 sequence is 16 residues long.

The gene calls are TRBV2 and TRBJ2-3; D might be TRBD2 (6 bases). The CDR3 totals 13 residues. The V gene's germline CDR1 is SNHLY and CDR2 FYNNEI. Trimming removed 5 bases from V and 2 bases from J, with 8 bases in between. The CDR3 bases are TGTGCCAGCAGTCGGACTACCACAGATACGCAGTATTTT. Translating gives CASSRTTTDTQYF. Looking up the rest from reference TRBV2 and TRBJ2-3 gives the full variable domain: EPEVTQTPSHQVTQMGQEVILRCVPISNHLYFYWYRQILGQKVEFLVSFYNNEISEKSEIFDDQFSVERPDGSNFTLKIRSTKLEDSAMYFCASSRTTTDTQYFGPGTRLTVL.